This is a list of T cell receptor beta chains from one sample in a study of T cell responses to AZD1222 COVID-19 vaccine. Assay: immunoSEQ multiplex PCR; the TCRdb copy retains only in-frame clones and omits some. The sample holds some 110,000 clones, about 92% seen once. This specimen consisted of peripheral blood, obtained on day 0 of AZD1222 vaccination. The source of these receptors is an adult in good health. Each CDR3 is given with its conserved first and last residue. The D gene is left open where the match is weak. Not every row has a clone size; where given, it reads once, few, many or a size class.

len: 13
abundance: NA
j_gene: TRBJ2-5
d_gene: TRBD2
v_gene: TRBV10-3
CDR3aa: CAIKGTSLGTQYF
CDR3nt: TGTGCCATCAAGGGGACTAGCCTAGGGACCCAGTACTTC

len: 14
abundance: NA
j_gene: TRBJ1-5
d_gene: NA
v_gene: TRBV7-2
CDR3aa: CASSRDISNQPQHF
CDR3nt: TGTGCCAGCAGCCGGGACATTAGCAATCAGCCCCAGCATTTT

len: 13
abundance: once
j_gene: TRBJ2-3
d_gene: NA
v_gene: TRBV5-5
CDR3aa: CASSFARTDTQYF
CDR3nt: TGTGCCAGCAGCTTCGCGAGGACAGATACGCAGTATTTT

len: 17
abundance: NA
j_gene: TRBJ2-1
d_gene: NA
v_gene: TRBV2
CDR3aa: CASSELVAVSSYNEQFF
CDR3nt: TGTGCCAGCAGTGAATTGGTTGCGGTGAGCTCCTACAATGAGCAGTTCTTC

len: 16
abundance: once
j_gene: TRBJ2-2
d_gene: TRBD2
v_gene: TRBV28
CDR3aa: CASSSGLAGNTGELFF
CDR3nt: TGTGCCAGCAGTTCGGGACTAGCGGGGAACACCGGGGAGCTGTTTTTT

len: 14
abundance: NA
j_gene: TRBJ2-1
d_gene: TRBD1
v_gene: TRBV29-1
CDR3aa: CSVAPGTGGDEQFF
CDR3nt: TGCAGCGTTGCACCCGGGACAGGGGGCGATGAGCAGTTCTTC

len: 14
abundance: few
j_gene: TRBJ2-7
d_gene: NA
v_gene: TRBV29-1
CDR3aa: CSVTSPGVFGEQYF
CDR3nt: TGCAGCGTTACCTCCCCAGGGGTATTCGGCGAGCAGTACTTC

len: 14
abundance: NA
j_gene: TRBJ2-5
d_gene: NA
v_gene: TRBV5-6
CDR3aa: CASSLLIFQETQYF
CDR3nt: TGTGCCAGCAGCCTTTTGATATTCCAAGAGACCCAGTACTTC

len: 15
abundance: NA
j_gene: TRBJ1-5
d_gene: NA
v_gene: TRBV19
CDR3aa: CASNLGGPGNQPQHF
CDR3nt: TGTGCCAGTAATTTAGGCGGCCCCGGGAATCAGCCCCAGCATTTT

len: 16
abundance: NA
j_gene: TRBJ2-3
d_gene: NA
v_gene: TRBV27
CDR3aa: CASSSPDPSSTDTQYF
CDR3nt: TGTGCCAGCAGTTCCCCAGATCCATCTAGCACAGATACGCAGTATTTT

len: 14
abundance: NA
j_gene: TRBJ2-2
d_gene: TRBD1
v_gene: TRBV6-5
CDR3aa: CASNWDRQTGELFF
CDR3nt: TGTGCCAGCAATTGGGACAGACAAACCGGGGAGCTGTTTTTT

len: 13
abundance: NA
j_gene: TRBJ2-5
d_gene: TRBD1
v_gene: TRBV19
CDR3aa: CASSINRGETQYF
CDR3nt: TGTGCCAGTAGTATAAACAGGGGGGAGACCCAGTACTTC

len: 13
abundance: NA
j_gene: TRBJ1-1
d_gene: NA
v_gene: TRBV9
CDR3aa: CASSMRGVTEAFF
CDR3nt: TGTGCCAGCAGCATGAGAGGGGTCACTGAAGCTTTCTTT

len: 17
abundance: NA
j_gene: TRBJ1-5
d_gene: TRBD1
v_gene: TRBV28
CDR3aa: CASSWDQTGESNQPQHF
CDR3nt: TGTGCCAGCAGTTGGGACCAGACAGGGGAAAGCAATCAGCCCCAGCATTTT

len: 16
abundance: NA
j_gene: TRBJ1-3
d_gene: NA
v_gene: TRBV19
CDR3aa: CASSIGLGNSGNTIYF
CDR3nt: TGTGCCAGTAGTATTGGGCTCGGGAACTCTGGAAACACCATATATTTT